The clone carrying this T cell receptor beta chain was picked up many times. The target antigen is unknown. The sample originates from a study of shared clonotypes between healthy human individuals. Trimming at V came to 3 bases and at J to 2 bases, leaving 5 bases not matched to a gene. The CDR3 totals 15 residues. Germline V gene sequence: CDR1 SGHRS, CDR2 YFSETQ. The table came from immunoSEQ multiplex PCR; TCRdb's copy has only in-frame clones and leaves some out. The sample holds nearly 1,000,000 clones, less than 85% seen once. Study findings and constraints: Clonotype sharing among donors was expected to depend on sequencing depth. Represented diversity, genetic and exposure-history alike, was limited by few donors.

The sequence came from a man younger than 30 in good health. The source material was memory CD4+ T cells sorted from blood. Subset given: CD45RA-negative fraction. The chain is built from TRBV5-1 and TRBJ1-3; 7 bases map to TRBD1. The DNA for the CDR3 is TGCGCCAGCAGCTCGGACGGGACAGCTGGAAACACCATATATTTT. Translated: CASSSDGTAGNTIYF. Full variable domain (rest looked up from reference TRBV5-1 and TRBJ1-3): KAGVTQTPRYLIKTRGQQVTLSCSPISGHRSVSWYQQTPGQGLQFLFEYFSETQRNKGNFPGRFSGRQFSNSRSEMNVSTLELGDSALYLCASSSDGTAGNTIYFGEGSWLTVV.